The T cell receptor (beta chain) described here comes from a study of blood T cell repertoires in COVID-19 (dated by TCRdb to the early 2020s). Regarding the research as a whole: Collaborator samples came from the United States, Italy and Spain and covered acute and convalescent phases of COVID-19. The material from the prospective study consisted of cDNA or gDNA derived from T cells, B-cell-depleted T cells, or PBMCs. The dataset comprised deeply sampled blood TCRbeta repertoires from subjects exposed to, actively infected with, or recovered from COVID-19. The repertoires were released in a freely available public database meant as a resource for research on the immune response to SARS-CoV-2. The samples were drawn from the first 160 participants of the ongoing ImmuneRACE study and from over a thousand subjects provided by 6 global collaborators. Sample metadata almost always included a de-identified subject ID, COVID-19 status, age in years and sex. Where available, HLA class I and class II types were obtained from metadata supplied by the sample provider rather than from assay-based typing. The investigation overall reported the following: How much clinical and demographic metadata was included differed by source and by participant, and the metadata was provided uncurated.

With respect to this clone: No antigen is known for it. Within one base of it there is no much larger clone, and no base qualities were kept.

Including the terminal cysteine and phenylalanine, the CDR3 comprises 15 residues. The retained sequence is limited to the CDR3, 45 bases, with the frame set at the first base. Collaborating institutions collected whole blood in K2EDTA tubes following their own protocols. For TCRbeta analysis, collaborators shipped samples as frozen whole blood, isolated PBMCs, or DNA extracted from either of those sample types. TCRbeta CDR3 regions were amplified from genomic DNA by means of the immunoSEQ Assay, a bias-controlled multiplex PCR. The source study handled its data this way. The number of nucleated cells in each sample was estimated from the amplification of reference gene primers within the assay. To quantify the absolute abundance of each unique TCRbeta CDR3 rearrangement, sequence reads were collapsed and filtered. For each sample, productive Simpson clonality was calculated as the square root of Simpson's diversity index over productive rearrangements. The table was pulled from immuneACCESS by TCRdb, which kept in-frame rearrangements only. Such tables lose some clones; where checked, under half of the loss comes from unresolved V genes, and the rest has no known cause. The V and J calls and clone size come from that table; D and trimming were worked out from the DNA. The sample has over 300,000 clones on record, 90% of them singletons. The ten largest clones represent 6.5% of the sample.

The sample taken for sequencing was peripheral blood. The receptor was derived from a man between 18 and 35 years old with active or convalescent COVID-19. The chain uses TRBV21-1 and TRBJ2-3; the table names TRBD1, a call not compared with the DNA. TRBV21-1 is tagged as a pseudogene. This receptor has the CDR3 CASATGTTSTDTQYF. In nucleotide form, the sequence is TGTGCCAGCGCGACAGGCACTACTAGCACAGATACGCAGTATTTT.